The entry below gives a single T cell receptor beta chain sequence along with its context. Antigen unknown. This specimen comes from a study of T cell responses to AZD1222 COVID-19 vaccine. Study-wide findings and caveats: The study reported that nearly half of spike-specific TCRs target unmutated variant regions.

The table came from immunoSEQ multiplex PCR; TCRdb's copy has only in-frame clones and leaves some out. The data contain around 200,000 clones, roughly 92% of them singletons. This CDR3 contains 15 residues. V lost 0 bases and J 7 bases, leaving 10 bases between the germline ends. Germline CDR1 MNHEY, CDR2 SMNVEV (reference sequence). The J gene is TRBJ1-6, the V gene TRBV27; D gene uncertain. The clonotype was recovered from an adult who received the AZD1222 COVID-19 vaccine. Sample: peripheral blood, taken 28 days after the second AZD1222 dose. The CDR3 loop is CASSLSTGFNSPLHF. The CDR3 DNA reads TGTGCCAGCAGTTTATCAACCGGGTTCAATTCACCCCTCCACTTT.